This T cell receptor beta chain was sequenced in a study of blood T cell repertoires in COVID-19. TCRdb's copy holds only in-frame clones and misses some; the assay was immunoSEQ multiplex PCR. The data hold roughly 570,000 clones, with roughly nine tenths observed a single time. This CDR3 contains 15 residues. Per the germline V gene, CDR1 is SGHAT and CDR2 is FQNNGV. V shed 4 bases and J 7 bases; nucleotides not matched to a gene: 7. This rearrangement joins TRBV11-2 to TRBJ2-2, with 9 bases fitting TRBD1. The sequence was collected from a woman aged 50 to 60 with COVID-19, enrolled during active disease. Sequencing input: peripheral blood. For the CDR3, the DNA is TGTGCCAGCAGCTCCGGGACAGGGAGGGTCGGGGAGCTGTTTTTT. It yields the protein CASSSGTGRVGELFF. Together with reference TRBV11-2 and TRBJ2-2, the CDR3 gives the full variable domain: EAGVAQSPRYKIIEKRQSVAFWCNPISGHATLYWYQQILGQGPKLLIQFQNNGVVDDSQLPKDRFSAERLKGVDSTLKIQPAKLEDSAVYLCASSSGTGRVGELFFGEGSRLTVL.